The present TCR beta chain was sequenced within a study of shared clonotypes between healthy human individuals (dated by TCRdb to the early 2020s). General notes on the study: The cohort included three men and a couple of women between 18 and 49 years of age. For each donor, three plates each were used for CD4 naive and CD4 memory, two plates were used for CD8 naive, and one plate was used for CD8 memory. The study deeply sequenced blood TCR repertoires of about 5 healthy adults to estimate repertoire size and the extent of clonotype sharing between individuals. To increase sequencing depth and limit assay-specific biases, TCR repertoire library preparation and sequencing were carried out by different laboratories using diverse techniques. Between about 0.9 and 8.9 billion PBMCs per donor were obtained by leukapheresis.

Only one count was recorded for this clone. Which antigen it targets is not known. Base qualities are not recorded, but no much larger clone differs from it by a single base. Using the deep immunoSEQ assay, TCR CDR3 regions were amplified from genomic DNA by multiplex PCR. Genomic DNA extracted from each cell subset was distributed evenly over all wells of several immunoSEQ 96-well plates, and each plate served as one replicate. For sorted subsets, each replicate PCR was loaded with around 220 ng genomic DNA, equivalent to approximately 27,000 T cell genomes. Purified libraries were quantified with a Qubit 3.0 fluorometer, sized on a Bioanalyzer 2100, and re-quantified with the KAPA Library Quantification kit. A separate single-read 150-cycle Illumina NextSeq 550 flow cell was used to sequence each immunoSEQ 96-well plate. The paper's data handling went like this. Because the immunoSEQ output held only junctional sequences and lacked quality scores, the filtering could not match the filtering applied to full-length reads. To assign V/J genes and CDR3, sequences were annotated against IMGT germline references using PyIR, a Python wrapper for IgBLAST v1.9. Reads were filtered out if the reads had weak V/J assignments (E-value above 1e-6), no CDR3, stop codons, out-of-frame junctions, or ambiguous translated residues. V3J clonotypes were defined by identical inferred V gene, J gene, and CDR3 amino acid sequence. To compute the percentage overlap between repertoires, the number of shared unique clonotypes was divided by the size of the smaller repertoire. Repertoire richness was assessed with RTK rarefaction, the Chao1 estimator, and Recon v2.1 estimates of unobserved clonotypes. Generation probabilities for all TCRbeta clonotypes obtained by the gDNA method from a few donors were computed using OLGA. This is the immuneACCESS table as TCRdb keeps it, with only in-frame sequences that have V and J called. A part of the clones is gone; compared with another copy, unresolved V genes explain less than half, and the rest is unexplained. From that table come the V and J calls and clone size; the DNA was used to work out D and trimming. For this sample there are roughly 2 million clones; under 97% appear just once. 0.1% to 0.15% of the sample is in the top ten clones.

Broad study findings and their caveats: Estimated clonotype richness was generally larger for naive than for memory subsets. Pairwise subsampling led to the expectation that sequencing depth would affect the degree of clonotype sharing among donors. Because the study included a small number of donors, the genetic and exposure-history diversity represented was limited. Only blood was sampled, and tissue TCR repertoires likely differ from those in blood. Compared with non-shared clonotypes, the clonotypes found in all four sorted-subset donors had higher generation probabilities. Approximately 5% of naive CD4, 3% to 4% of naive CD8, approximately 2.2% of memory CD4, and over 0.35% of memory CD8 clonotypes were shared across several donors. Rarefaction of sorted-subset datasets indicated incomplete sequencing despite the large sequencing depth.

Donors were healthy HIV-negative adults with no recently reported acute infections or vaccinations. Every donor was a Caucasian adult living in Nashville, Tennessee, USA. CD4+ T cells were enriched by magnetic negative selection, after which naive cells were positively selected on CD45RA and the negative fraction was taken as the memory subset. Blood was collected by leukapheresis, and PBMCs were isolated by Ficoll-Histopaque density gradient centrifugation and then cryopreserved in liquid nitrogen vapor phase. Analytical flow cytometry was used to check the purity and quantity of every magnetically sorted T cell population. Genomic DNA was isolated from each sorted fraction and quantified by UV absorbance on a Nanodrop 2000c. The sample was naive CD4+ T cells sorted from blood. The cell subset or site label corresponds to: CD45RA+ positively selected. The source of this sequence is a man between 18 and 29 years old in good health.

The DNA is as follows: TGTGCCAGCAGCTTCCGGGACACGGGCCTTAATGAAAAACTGTTTTTT. Translated, this is CASSFRDTGLNEKLFF. This chain is built from TRBV5-6 and TRBJ1-4, and the D gene may be TRBD1, 6 bases matching. V sheds 2 bases and J sheds 4 bases, leaving 15 bases between their ends. The germline V gene specifies SGHDT as CDR1 and YYEEEE as CDR2. Spanning cysteine to phenylalanine, the CDR3 consists of 16 amino acids. Only the CDR3 region is kept as DNA, spanning 48 bases read in frame from base 1.